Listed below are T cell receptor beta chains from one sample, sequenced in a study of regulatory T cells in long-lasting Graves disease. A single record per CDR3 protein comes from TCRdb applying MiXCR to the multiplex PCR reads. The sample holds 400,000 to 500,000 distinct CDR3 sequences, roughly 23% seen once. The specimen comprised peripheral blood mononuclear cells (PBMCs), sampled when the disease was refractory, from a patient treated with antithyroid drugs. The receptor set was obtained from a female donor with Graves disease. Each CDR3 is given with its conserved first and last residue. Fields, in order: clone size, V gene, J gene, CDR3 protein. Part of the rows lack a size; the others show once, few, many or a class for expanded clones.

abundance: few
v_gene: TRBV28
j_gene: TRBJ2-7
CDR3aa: CASSSRTSGRRNEQYF

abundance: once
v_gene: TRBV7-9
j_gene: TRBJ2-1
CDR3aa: CASLQGPIGYNEQFF

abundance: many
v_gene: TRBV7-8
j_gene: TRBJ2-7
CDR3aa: CASNLAGKHEQYF

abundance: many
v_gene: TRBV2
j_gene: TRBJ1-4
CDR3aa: CASSEGEKLFF

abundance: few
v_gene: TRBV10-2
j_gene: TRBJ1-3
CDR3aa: CATFDNSGNTIYF

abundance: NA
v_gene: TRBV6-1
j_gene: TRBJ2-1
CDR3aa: CASSEVEFLSTGQDEQFF

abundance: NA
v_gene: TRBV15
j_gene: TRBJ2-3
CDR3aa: CATSRTGTSTDTQYF

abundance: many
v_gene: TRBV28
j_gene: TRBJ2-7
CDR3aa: CASSQQGQKWREQYF

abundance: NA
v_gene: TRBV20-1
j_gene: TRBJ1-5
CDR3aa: CSARRADKNSNQPQHF

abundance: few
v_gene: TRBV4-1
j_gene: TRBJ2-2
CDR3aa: CASSQVPSGRFTGELFF

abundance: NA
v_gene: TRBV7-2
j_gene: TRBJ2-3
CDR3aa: CASSTKSRERRTVGTDTQYF

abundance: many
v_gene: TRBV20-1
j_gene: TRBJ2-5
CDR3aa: CSAIGTRGETQYF

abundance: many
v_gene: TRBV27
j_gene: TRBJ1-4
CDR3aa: CASSSIVFQEKLFF

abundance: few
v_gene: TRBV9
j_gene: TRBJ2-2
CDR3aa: CASSGGTTNTGELFF

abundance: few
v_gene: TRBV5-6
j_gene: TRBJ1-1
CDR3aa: CATRRGPTEAFF

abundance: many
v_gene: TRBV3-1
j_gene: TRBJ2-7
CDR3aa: CASSLQRAPPQYF

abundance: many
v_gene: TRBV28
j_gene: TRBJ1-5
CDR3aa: CASSFFGGGDNQPQHF

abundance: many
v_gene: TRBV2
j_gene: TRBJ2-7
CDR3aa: CASQNIYEQYF

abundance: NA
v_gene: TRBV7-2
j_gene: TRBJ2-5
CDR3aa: CASSLVLAGIETQYF

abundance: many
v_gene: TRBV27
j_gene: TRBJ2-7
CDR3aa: CASSLTSGFSYEQYF

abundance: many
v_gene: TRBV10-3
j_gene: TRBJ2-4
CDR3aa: CAISETGENIQYF

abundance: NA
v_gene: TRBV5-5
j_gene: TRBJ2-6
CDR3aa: CASSWPERQGTGANVLTF

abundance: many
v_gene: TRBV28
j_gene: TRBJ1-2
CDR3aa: CPHTGTGVYGYTF

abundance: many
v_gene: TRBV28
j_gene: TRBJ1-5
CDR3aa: CASSSGQASNQPQHF

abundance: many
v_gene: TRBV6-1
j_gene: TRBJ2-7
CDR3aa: CASSWYRDKNYEQYF

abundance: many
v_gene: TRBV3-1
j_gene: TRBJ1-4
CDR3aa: CASSHQGEKLFF

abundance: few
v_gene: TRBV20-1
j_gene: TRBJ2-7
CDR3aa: CSARRDGAYEQYF

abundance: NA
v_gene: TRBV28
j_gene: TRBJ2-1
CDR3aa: CASSSQGIISYNEQFF

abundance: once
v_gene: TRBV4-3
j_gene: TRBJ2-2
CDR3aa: CASSHGDKVMNTGELFF

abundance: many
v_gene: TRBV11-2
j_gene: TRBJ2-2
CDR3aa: CASSSGQGWTGELFF

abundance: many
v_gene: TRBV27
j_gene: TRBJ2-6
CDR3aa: CASSLTTSGANVLTF

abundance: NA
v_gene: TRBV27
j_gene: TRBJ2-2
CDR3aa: CASLGTGRNTGELFF

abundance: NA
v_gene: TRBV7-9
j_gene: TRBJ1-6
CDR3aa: CASSLSTGRAPLHF

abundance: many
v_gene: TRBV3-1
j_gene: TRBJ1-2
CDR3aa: CASSHRRSGYTF

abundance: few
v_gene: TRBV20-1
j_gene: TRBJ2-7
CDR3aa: CSAAPGTGVYEQYF

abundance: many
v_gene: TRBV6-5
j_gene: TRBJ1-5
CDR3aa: CASSHYREGQPQHF

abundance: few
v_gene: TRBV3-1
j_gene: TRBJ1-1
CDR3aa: CASSQDRAGGFQAFF

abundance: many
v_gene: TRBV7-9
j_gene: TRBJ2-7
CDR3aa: CASNPGAADSYEQYF

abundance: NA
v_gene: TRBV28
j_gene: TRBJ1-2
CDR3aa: CASSSGQGAPLYGYTF

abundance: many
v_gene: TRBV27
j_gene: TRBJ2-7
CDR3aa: CASSEGTSFDEQYF

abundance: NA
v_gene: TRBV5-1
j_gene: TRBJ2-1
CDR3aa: CASSSLGTSYNEQFF

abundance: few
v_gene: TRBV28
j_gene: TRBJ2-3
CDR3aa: CASSDHKGQTTDTQYF

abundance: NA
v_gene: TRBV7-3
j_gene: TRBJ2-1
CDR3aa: CASSLTGASYNEQFF